This TCR beta chain appears in the sequencing data of a study of T cell responses to AZD1222 COVID-19 vaccine (dated by TCRdb to about 2021). Background on the whole study: AZD1222 recipients with second doses at about 4 weeks or about 12 weeks were pooled, because spike-specific TCR depth and breadth did not differ between schedules. Trial participants were enrolled by age into subgroups of 18-55, 56-69 and 70-plus years, and roughly 150, 30 and 60 TCR-sequenced participants, respectively, were included in these subgroups. A total of around 240 trial participants underwent TCR sequencing, of whom about 200 received two doses of AZD1222 and roughly 25 received two doses of the MenACWY control vaccine.

The CDR3 regions of human TCRbeta chains were subjected to immunosequencing. The authors processed their data as follows. TCRs in the repertoires were compared against a reference library of SARS-CoV-2-specific TCRs that had been generated with the MIRA antigen-specificity platform. Breadth was defined as the fraction of unique TCRs that were SARS-CoV-2-associated. Depth was defined as the fraction of total T cells that were SARS-CoV-2-associated. Using the MIRA data, each spike-specific TCR was assigned both to the spike region to which the TCR was reactive and to a CD4 or CD8 class. Log10-transformed breadth and depth values were compared by one-way ANOVA with Sidak's multiple comparisons tests. TCRdb's version of the immuneACCESS table is confined to in-frame rearrangements and falls short of the full clone set. An unresolved V gene accounts for under half of the shortfall where checked; the remainder is of unknown origin. Clone size and the V and J calls come from that table; the DNA yielded D and trimming. The sample yields about 88,000 clones; 85% to 90% were counted once. 3.7% of the sample rests with the top ten.

What the authors observed across the whole study: Vaccine-associated CD4 TCRs spanned the whole spike protein, with dominant responses in regions 160-218 and 743-854. A significant rise in spike-specific TCR breadth and depth was observed after two AZD1222 doses relative to day 0 and relative to MenACWY recipients. Epitopes outside the regions mutated in the B.1.351 and B.1.1.7 variants were reportedly recognized by nearly half of the unique spike-specific TCRs. Conclusions about previously exposed vaccinees are limited because only five to seven AZD1222 recipients were SARS-CoV-2 seropositive at baseline. No day 14 peak-response samples were available, so repertoires were characterized only after the peak T cell response. The 56-69-year group was small, and its depth increase did not reach significance, likely because of low power. Participants were mostly white British and included more females than males, and it was suggested by the authors that clonal diversity may have been underestimated.

Comments on this clone: Its antigen is not yet known. Base-call qualities are not available, and no considerably larger clone is one nucleotide away.

Reading the germline V gene gives CDR1 SGHVS and CDR2 FNYEAQ. Relative to germline, V is 3 bases shorter and J is 5 bases shorter, with 13 bases between their ends. Its CDR3 holds 14 amino acids, cysteine through phenylalanine. The kept DNA is CDR3 alone, 42 bases in frame from the first base. The time point label of this sample denotes: baseline before first vaccination. The vaccinee samples were drawn from two UK trials, COV001 and COV002, one of which was a single-blind randomized controlled phase 2/3 trial testing AZD1222 (ChAdOx1 nCoV-19) in healthy adults. For TCRbeta chain sequencing, PBMC samples from trial participants were taken at day 0 and at day 28 after the second dose.

The rearranged segments are TRBV7-6 and TRBJ1-1; the D gene is perhaps TRBD1, from 6 matching bases. Sequenced material: peripheral blood, taken on day 0 of AZD1222 vaccination. The receptor was isolated from an adult in good health. The CDR3 region has the sequence CASSFTGALTEAFF. The nucleotides are TGTGCCAGCAGCTTCACGGGGGCCTTGACTGAAGCTTTCTTT.